This T cell receptor (beta chain) was sequenced during a study of early stage breast cancer tumors (dated 2017 in TCRdb). In terms of the full investigation: Of the 15 to 20 invasive breast tumors, about 13 were found to be estrogen receptor-positive, progesterone receptor-positive and HER2-negative. Of the 12 ER+/PR+/HER2- tumors, eight were classified as invasive ductal carcinomas and four as invasive lobular carcinomas. A read coverage of roughly 10-fold per sample was achieved on average. Across all samples, about 3,000,000 templates representing 1,097,674 unique clonotypes were detected. The paper's findings and limits, for the study overall: Enriched TCRB sequences shared across patients were mostly commonly generated sequences, unlikely to play an important role in the tumor microenvironment. Chain pairing and functional markers such as CD4, CD8 and FOXP3 were missed by bulk genomic DNA sequencing of unsorted cells. About 2.5-fold higher T cell density and higher clonality were observed in tumors than in adjacent normal breast tissue. The small cohort size prevented analysis by tumor subtype. Repertoires from blood and normal breast were more alike than repertoires from blood and tumor, and in 14 of 16 patients, comparing each tissue with blood separated tumor from normal.

Each sample was amplified in two independent genomic DNA replicates, using 0.5 ug for blood and roughly 1.5 ug for tumor or normal breast. TCRB sequencing of genomic DNA was carried out with the ImmunoSeq Intro kit according to the manufacturer's instructions. Multiplex PCR was run for approximately 29 cycles using proprietary primers and spike-in control sequences for absolute quantification. Single-end 150-bp reads were used to sequence an 87-bp fragment spanning the CDR3 and the flanking V and J genes. Seven samples, with two replicates for each sample, were multiplexed per lane of an Illumina MiSeq using version 3.0 chemistry. The authors' analysis ran thus. Raw data were processed with the vendor's proprietary pipeline, and both replicates were merged into a single result per sample. A clonotype was defined as productive rearrangements that share the same V-gene family, CDR3 amino acid sequence and J-gene segment. To compute clonality, the normalized Shannon entropy (Pielou evenness) of TCRB abundances was subtracted from 1. To estimate T cell density, the total number of templates was divided by the input cell count, which was inferred from how much DNA went in. Total repertoire diversity and clonality were estimated with Recon using default parameters. A clonotype counted as tumor-enriched if its abundance in tumor exceeded 0.1% and was at least 32-fold higher than its abundance in normal breast. TCRdb provides this immuneACCESS table in a form limited to in-frame rearrangements. Some clones are lacking; in checked studies, under half of them reflect an unresolved V gene, and why the rest are absent is not known. V and J calls and clone size are as listed in that table; D and trimming were resolved from the DNA. Present in this sample are fewer than 50,000 clones, around 70% of which were seen just once. The ten biggest clones cover roughly 6.8% of the sample.

For this clone: Which antigen it targets is not known. The record has no base qualities; no much larger clone is one base away.

The CDR3 runs 14 residues from the cysteine to the phenylalanine. The DNA shown is the 42-base CDR3, in frame from base 1. CDR1 and CDR2 were assigned from the germline V gene as SGHVS and FQNEAQ. Compared with germline, V lacks 0 bases and J lacks 8 bases; bases without a gene match: 5. The study profiled bulk TCR beta-chain repertoires in matched peripheral blood, tumor and adjacent normal breast tissue taken from roughly 17 patients with early-stage breast cancer. Before surgery, whole blood (roughly 5-11 mL) was collected into EDTA tubes and processed within 2 hours. Ficoll-Paque centrifugation in SepMate-50 tubes was used to isolate peripheral blood mononuclear cells. For storage in liquid nitrogen, PBMCs were cryopreserved as aliquots of roughly 2 to 4.5 million cells in around 90% FBS with 10% DMSO. The Qiagen AllPrep DNA/RNA Mini kit was used to extract genomic DNA.

What was sequenced was blood. The chain was built from TRBV7-8 and TRBJ1-1, and 8 junction bases match TRBD1. The receptor was derived from a person aged 45 to 59 with breast cancer. The DNA sequence reads TGTGCCAGCAGCTTAGCGTGGACAGGGTCAGAAGCTTTCTTT. Translated, it gives CASSLAWTGSEAFF.